The sequence of this T cell receptor beta chain was determined in a study of control samples from healthy donors and cancer patients. The protocol was immunoSEQ multiplex PCR, while the TCRdb copy is restricted to in-frame clones and leaves out a portion. The table has tens of thousands of clones, 65% to 90% seen once; the top ten hold about 2.6%. V was trimmed by 3 bases and J by 0 bases, leaving 18 bases between them. Per germline, CDR1 KGHSH and CDR2 LQKENI. The CDR3 length is 19 residues. This chain links TRBV18 with TRBJ2-6, with unresolved D. The TCR originated in a woman aged 50 to 65 with lung cancer. Sequencing was carried out using PBMCs. The CDR3 sequence is CASSPTIGSRSSGANVLTF. The CDR3 nucleotides read TGTGCCAGCTCACCGACGATAGGGTCGAGGAGCTCTGGGGCCAACGTCCTGACTTTC.